The next 8 T cell receptor beta chains were all read from a single sample in a study of cytomegalovirus exposure and HLA in healthy donors (dated by TCRdb to the late 2010s). The library was made by the immunoSEQ multiplex PCR assay. For the multiplex PCR, a mixture combining 60 forward primers for TCR Vbeta segments and 13 reverse primers for TCR Jbeta segments was used. TCRdb re-hosts the immuneACCESS table, in-frame sequences only. Its copies lack some clones; in the studies checked, an unresolved V gene accounts for under half of them, and the cause for the rest is not known. The sample contains roughly 150,000 clones, roughly 79% of them found a single time. Jointly, the top ten make up 0.9% to 1.1% of the sample. What was sequenced was PBMCs. The receptors here all came from a woman aged 40 to 50 in good health and CMV-seronegative.

The chain recombines TRBV6-6 with TRBJ2-7; 13 bases map to TRBD2. The germline CDR1 and CDR2 sequences are MNHNY and SVGAGI (reference sequence). The CDR3 runs to 16 residues. The V gene end was trimmed by 4 bases and the J gene end by 3 bases; junction bases not matched to a gene: 6. The CDR3 DNA reads TGTGCCAGCAGTTCCAGACTAGCGGGAGGCAACTACGAGCAGTACTTC. Translation: CASSSRLAGGNYEQYF.

The rearrangement joins TRBV10-3 to TRBJ2-1; 11 bases fit TRBD2. The germline gives CDR1 ENHRY, CDR2 SYGVKD. With 6 bases clipped from V and 6 bases from J, the junction kept 7 bases outside the gene matches. This CDR3 is 15 amino acids long. CDR3 nucleotides: TGTGCCATCAGCCCGGCTGGGACTAGCGGCAATGAGCAGTTCTTC. Translation gives CAISPAGTSGNEQFF.

The chain has TRBV5-3 and TRBJ2-5; 10 bases agree with TRBD2. TRBV5-3 is labeled an ORF, and its function is uncertain. The CDR3 totals 19 residues. J was trimmed by 5 bases and V by 2 bases; bases with no gene match: 18. Here the CDR3 reads CARSFKGLAGVLGGETQYF. DNA of the CDR3: TGTGCCAGAAGCTTTAAGGGGCTAGCGGGAGTTTTGGGAGGCGAGACCCAGTACTTC.

This rearrangement joins TRBV29-1 to TRBJ2-1, with D possibly being TRBD1 (5 bases). CDR3 size: 13 residues. Germline lookup yields CDR1 SQVTM and CDR2 ANQGSEA. Trimming took 3 bases from V and 7 from J, leaving 13 bases between them. CDR3 DNA sequence: TGCAGCGTTGAGTCCAGGGCCGAGAATGAGCAGTTCTTC. This codes for CSVESRAENEQFF.

The sample holds a few counts of this clone. V is TRBV7-9 and J is TRBJ2-5; 12 bases align to TRBD2. V lost 0 bases, J lost 1 base, and 3 bases stayed unmatched. The CDR3 has 17 residues. Per the germline V gene, CDR1 is SEHNR and CDR2 is FQNEAQ (reference sequence). CDR3 sequence: CASSLASTSGGQETQYF. CDR3 coding DNA: TGTGCCAGCAGCTTAGCTTCGACTAGCGGGGGCCAAGAGACCCAGTACTTC.

This rearrangement joins TRBV27 to TRBJ2-1, with TRBD2 matching over 10 bases. The germline CDR1 and CDR2 sequences are MNHEY and SMNVEV (reference sequence). Trimming at V came to 7 bases and at J to 2 bases, leaving 11 bases not matched to a gene. The CDR3 covers 17 residues. The CDR3 protein is CASTISKREGPYNEQFF. Written as DNA, the CDR3 is TGTGCCAGCACCATATCGAAGCGGGAGGGGCCCTACAATGAGCAGTTCTTC.

V usage is TRBV5-6 and J usage is TRBJ2-7, with 11 bases fitting TRBD2. V was pared by 2 bases and J by 6 bases, with 4 bases of the junction left unmatched. CDR3 length: 14 residues. Germline V gene data show CDR1 as SGHDT and CDR2 as YYEEEE. DNA for the CDR3: TGTGCCAGCAGCTTCGGCCTAGCGGGAGGCGAGCAGTACTTC. Protein product: CASSFGLAGGEQYF.

This chain connects TRBV11-2 to TRBJ2-7; D ambiguous. V lost 3 bases and J 3 bases, leaving 12 bases between the germline ends. Germline-derived CDR1 and CDR2 are SGHAT and FQNNGV. The CDR3 runs to 14 residues. DNA of the CDR3: TGTGCCAGCAGCTTTCGCCCAGGAAACTACGAGCAGTACTTC. The encoded protein is CASSFRPGNYEQYF.